The rows below give T cell receptor beta chains drawn from one sample of a study of T-cell reconstitution after alpha-beta-depleted transplantation in children. Each CDR3 protein gets one entry after TCRdb re-called the PCR reads with MiXCR. The table records about 180,000 distinct CDR3 sequences, roughly 10% of them present only once. The sample here was PBMCs, taken before TCRalphabeta/CD19-depleted stem cell transplant. Receptors originate from a boy aged 2 to 9 with acute myeloid leukemia, due to receive a stem cell transplant. The CDR3 runs from the conserved cysteine through the conserved F or W. A D gene is named only where the DNA matches it firmly. Clone sizes are given selectively: once, few, many, or a class where the clone is expanded.

cdr3_length	v_call	clone_size	j_call	d_call	cdr3_nt	cdr3_aa
12	TRBV6-2/TRBV6-3	many	TRBJ1-2	NA	TGTGCCATCAGTTACCGGTCAATAGCAGACACCTTC	CAISYRSIADTF
11	TRBV28	NA	TRBJ2-1	NA	TGTGCCAGCAGGGAGAGGAGGGAGCAGTTCTTC	CASRERREQFF
18	TRBV4-1	few	TRBJ2-1	TRBD2	TGCGCCAGCAGCCAAGGGATGGTAGCGGGGTCAATAAACAATGAGCAGTTCTTC	CASSQGMVAGSINNEQFF
14	TRBV14	many	TRBJ2-2	TRBD1	TGTGCCAGCAGACCTCAGGGGGACACCGGGGAGCTGTTTTTT	CASRPQGDTGELFF
14	TRBV5-6	many	TRBJ2-7	NA	TGTGCCAGCAGCTTGGGAGGGTTGGTCTACGAGCAGTACTTC	CASSLGGLVYEQYF
12	TRBV18	few	TRBJ2-1	NA	TGTGCCAGCTCACCATACGGAAATGAGCAGTTCTTC	CASSPYGNEQFF
12	TRBV20-1	many	TRBJ2-1	NA	TGCAGTGCTCCAGTGTCCTACAATGAGCAGTTCTTC	CSAPVSYNEQFF
13	TRBV12-3/TRBV12-4	many	TRBJ2-5	NA	TGTGCCAGCAGTCTTAGAGCCTTTGAGACCCAGTACTTC	CASSLRAFETQYF
15	TRBV5-5	NA	TRBJ2-2	TRBD1	TGTGCCAGCAGCTTACACAGGGGGCACACCGGGGAGCTGTTTTTT	CASSLHRGHTGELFF
14	TRBV10-3	many	TRBJ2-5	TRBD1	TGTGCCATCAATGGACAGGGGGTTTTGGAGACCCAGTACTTC	CAINGQGVLETQYF
17	TRBV3-1	NA	TRBJ1-6	NA	TGTGCCAGCAGCCAAGATATTAGGGGTCTGGGAGTTTCACCCCTCCACTTT	CASSQDIRGLGVSPLHF
15	TRBV5-1	many	TRBJ2-2	TRBD2	TGCGCCAGCAGCTTGGGACTAGCGGGTGCCGGGGAGCTGTTTTTT	CASSLGLAGAGELFF
13	TRBV30	NA	TRBJ1-5	TRBD1	TGTGCCTGGAGTCTCAGGGGGCATCAGCCCCAGCATTTT	CAWSLRGHQPQHF
15	TRBV5-1	many	TRBJ2-2	TRBD1	TGCGCCAGCAGCGTTGGACAGGGGAAAACCGGGGAGCTGTTTTTT	CASSVGQGKTGELFF
16	TRBV6-4	many	TRBJ2-1	TRBD2	TGTGCCAGCAGTGCCGGGACTAGCGGGGGGGACAATGAGCAGTTCTTC	CASSAGTSGGDNEQFF
15	TRBV2	many	TRBJ2-3	NA	TGTGCCAGCAGTGAGGTGGAAGGCTGGGGGACTTCGCAGTATTTT	CASSEVEGWGTSQYF
15	TRBV5-5	many	TRBJ2-7	NA	TGTGCCAGCAGCCTGTCTCGGACATCATCCTACGAGCAGTACTTC	CASSLSRTSSYEQYF
13	TRBV12-3/TRBV12-4	many	TRBJ2-5	TRBD2	TGTGCCAGCAGTTTAGGGACTAGGGGGACCCAGTACTTC	CASSLGTRGTQYF
14	TRBV20-1	few	TRBJ2-1	TRBD1	TGCAGTGCCACCGGGACAGGGAAGTTCAATGAGCAGTTCTTC	CSATGTGKFNEQFF
17	TRBV6-5	many	TRBJ2-2	NA	TGTGCCAGCAGTTACAGCCTGTCAGCCGGTTCCACCGGGGAGCTGTTTTTT	CASSYSLSAGSTGELFF
14	TRBV20-1	many	TRBJ2-3	TRBD2	TGCAGTGCTAGCCTCGCTAGCGGGGCAGATACGCAGTATTTT	CSASLASGADTQYF
17	TRBV7-6	many	TRBJ2-6	NA	TGTGCCAGCAGCACCCGGACAGGGAGGGCTGGGGCCAACGTCCTGACTTTC	CASSTRTGRAGANVLTF
17	TRBV20-1	NA	TRBJ2-1	TRBD2	TGCAGTGCTAGAGATGCGGTCGGGGAGGGGTTCTACAATGAGCAGTTCTTC	CSARDAVGEGFYNEQFF
14	TRBV7-2	many	TRBJ2-1	NA	TGTGCCAGCAATCGCCAGGCGGGCTACAATGAGCAGTTCTTC	CASNRQAGYNEQFF
13	TRBV9	many	TRBJ1-5	NA	TGTGCCAGCAGCGTTGGTAGCAATCAGCCCCAGCATTTT	CASSVGSNQPQHF
15	TRBV6-5	many	TRBJ1-2	NA	TGTGCCAGCATAAGGTCACCGGGGGCTAACTATGGCTACACCTTC	CASIRSPGANYGYTF
14	TRBV7-9	many	TRBJ2-2	NA	TGTGCCAGTTTTGCTGTGTCTAACACCGGGGAGCTGTTTTTT	CASFAVSNTGELFF
17	TRBV27	many	TRBJ1-4	NA	TGTGCCAGCAGTTTATCGTTCAGGTGGCCACAGTCCGAAAAACTGTTTTTT	CASSLSFRWPQSEKLFF
16	TRBV4-1	many	TRBJ2-1	TRBD1	TGCGCCAGCAGCCAAGACTACGGGGACAGATACAATGAGCAGTTCTTC	CASSQDYGDRYNEQFF
15	TRBV7-3	once	TRBJ2-1	NA	TGTGCCAGCAGCGAAATGGCCAGCACGGTGGATGAGCAGTTCTTC	CASSEMASTVDEQFF
16	TRBV20-1	many	TRBJ2-2	TRBD2	TGCAGTGCTAGAGTTTCGAGCGGGGAGAACACCGGGGAGCTGTTTTTT	CSARVSSGENTGELFF
15	TRBV12-3/TRBV12-4	many	TRBJ2-2	NA	TGTGCCAGCAGTCACCCGGGACACAACACCGGGGAGCTGTTTTTT	CASSHPGHNTGELFF
10	TRBV6-2/TRBV6-3	many	TRBJ2-1	NA	TGTGCCAGCAGAGGCAATGAGCAGTTCTTC	CASRGNEQFF
13	TRBV12-3/TRBV12-4	many	TRBJ2-3	NA	TGTGCCAGCAGTTTAGGTATCACAGATACGCAGTATTTT	CASSLGITDTQYF
14	TRBV15	many	TRBJ1-4	NA	TGTGCCACCAGCAGAGATTTAAATGAGGAAAAACTGTTTTTT	CATSRDLNEEKLFF
17	TRBV7-2	many	TRBJ2-6	TRBD2	TGTGCCAGCAGCTTAGTACTGGGGGGGACTGGGGCCAACGTCCTGACTTTC	CASSLVLGGTGANVLTF
12	TRBV10-2	many	TRBJ2-3	NA	TGCGCCAGCAGCAAAAGCACAGATACGCAGTATTTT	CASSKSTDTQYF
15	TRBV27	few	TRBJ2-7	TRBD2	TGTGCCAGCAGTTCCCTGACTAGCTCGGACTACGAGCAGTACTTC	CASSSLTSSDYEQYF
13	TRBV20-1	many	TRBJ1-1	TRBD1	TGCAGTGCTAGTCGGGACAGTTGGTCTGAAGCTTTCTTT	CSASRDSWSEAFF
14	TRBV20-1	NA	TRBJ2-1	NA	TGCAGTGCTAGAGATTTGCGCCAACACAATGAGCAGTTCTTC	CSARDLRQHNEQFF
16	TRBV4-1	many	TRBJ1-2	NA	TGCGCCAGCAGCCAAGAAGGTCGGGGGGGCTACTATGGCTACACCTTC	CASSQEGRGGYYGYTF
16	TRBV3-1	many	TRBJ2-7	NA	TGTGCCAGCAGCCCCTCTGGGTGGAGGAGCTCCTACGAGCAGTACTTC	CASSPSGWRSSYEQYF
16	TRBV18	many	TRBJ2-1	TRBD2	TGTGCCAGCTCACCACAGCTAGCGGGTTCCCAGGGTGAGCAGTTCTTC	CASSPQLAGSQGEQFF
16	TRBV5-1	many	TRBJ2-6	NA	TGCGCCAGCAGCTTGGGACAGTATTTTGGGGCCAACGTCCTGACTTTC	CASSLGQYFGANVLTF
13	TRBV12-3/TRBV12-4	many	TRBJ1-1	NA	TGTGCCAGCAGTTTAGGGCGCAGGGGTAAAGCTTTCTTT	CASSLGRRGKAFF
11	TRBV2	many	TRBJ2-5	NA	TGTGCCAGCAAGGGGGGGGAGACCCAGTACTTC	CASKGGETQYF
15	TRBV10-3	many	TRBJ2-3	NA	TGTGCCATCAGTGATCCTCATGAGAGCACAGATACGCAGTATTTT	CAISDPHESTDTQYF
15	TRBV5-5	many	TRBJ1-1	NA	TGTGCCAGCGGTCTTCATTGGCGGGGGAACACTGAAGCTTTCTTT	CASGLHWRGNTEAFF
13	TRBV20-1	many	TRBJ2-7	TRBD1	TGCAGTGCACCGGACAGGGGCACCTACGAGCAGTACTTC	CSAPDRGTYEQYF
17	TRBV20-1	few	TRBJ2-2	TRBD2	TGCTGTGCTCTCACTAGCGGGGGGTTAGCGAACACCGGGGAGCTGTTTTTT	CCALTSGGLANTGELFF
15	TRBV27	many	TRBJ1-1	TRBD1	TGTGCCAGCAGTTTAGGGACAGTCCTGAACACTGAAGCTTTCTTT	CASSLGTVLNTEAFF
15	TRBV20-1	many	TRBJ1-2	NA	TGCAGTGCCTCAGTCCCGGGGAGCTATAACTATGGCTACACCTTC	CSASVPGSYNYGYTF
15	TRBV7-9	many	TRBJ1-2	NA	TGTGCCAGCAGCCCAGGAGGCCCGGCCCCTGTTTTGAACACCTTC	CASSPGGPAPVLNTF
14	TRBV20-1	many	TRBJ2-7	TRBD2	TGCAGTGCTAGGGGACTAGCGGGAGTGTACGAGCAGTACTTC	CSARGLAGVYEQYF
20	TRBV7-9	many	TRBJ2-6	TRBD1	TGTGCCAGCAGCACTACGCTTCAGGGGGCTGAGAGCTCTGGGGCCAACGTCCTGACTTTC	CASSTTLQGAESSGANVLTF